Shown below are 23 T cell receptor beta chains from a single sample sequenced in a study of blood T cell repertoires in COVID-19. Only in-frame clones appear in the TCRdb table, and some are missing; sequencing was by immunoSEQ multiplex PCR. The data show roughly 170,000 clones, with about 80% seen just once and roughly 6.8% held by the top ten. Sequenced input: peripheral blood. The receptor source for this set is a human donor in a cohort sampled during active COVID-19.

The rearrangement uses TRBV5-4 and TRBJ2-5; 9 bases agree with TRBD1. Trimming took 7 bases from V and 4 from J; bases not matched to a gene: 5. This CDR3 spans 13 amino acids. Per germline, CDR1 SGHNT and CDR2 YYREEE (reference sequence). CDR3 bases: TGTGCCAGCCGGGACAGGGCGGGAGAGACCCAGTACTTC. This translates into CASRDRAGETQYF.

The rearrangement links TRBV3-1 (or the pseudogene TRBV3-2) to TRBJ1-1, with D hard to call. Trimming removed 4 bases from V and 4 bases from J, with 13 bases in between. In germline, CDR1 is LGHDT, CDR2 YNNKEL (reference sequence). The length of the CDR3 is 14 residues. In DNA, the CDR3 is TGTGCCAGCAGCCTCTACGAAGGGAGCACTGAAGCTTTCTTT. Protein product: CASSLYEGSTEAFF.

The CDR3 loop is CASSLTGAEQYF. The CDR3 nucleotides are TGTGCCAGCAGCTTGACAGGGGCCGAGCAGTACTTC. The chain has TRBV7-4 and TRBJ2-7; 8 nucleotides line up with TRBD1. The CDR3 covers 12 residues. From germline, CDR1 is SGHVT and CDR2 SQSDAQ. Trimming at V came to 3 bases and at J to 6 bases, leaving 1 base not matched to a gene.

For the CDR3, the DNA is TGTGCCAGCAGCTTAGACCGGACTTCAGATCAGCCCCAGCATTTT. Protein product: CASSLDRTSDQPQHF. The V gene is TRBV11-2, the J gene TRBJ1-5; no firm D call. The length of the CDR3 is 15 residues. V lost 0 bases and J lost 5, with 11 bases in between. Germline V lookup: CDR1 SGHAT, CDR2 FQNNGV.

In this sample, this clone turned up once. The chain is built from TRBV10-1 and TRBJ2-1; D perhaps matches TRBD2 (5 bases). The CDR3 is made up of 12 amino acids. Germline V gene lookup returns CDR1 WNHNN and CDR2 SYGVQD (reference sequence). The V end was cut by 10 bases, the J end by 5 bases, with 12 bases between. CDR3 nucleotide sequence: TGCGCCACATCCCGGGGTAACAATGAGCAGTTCTTC. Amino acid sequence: CATSRGNNEQFF.

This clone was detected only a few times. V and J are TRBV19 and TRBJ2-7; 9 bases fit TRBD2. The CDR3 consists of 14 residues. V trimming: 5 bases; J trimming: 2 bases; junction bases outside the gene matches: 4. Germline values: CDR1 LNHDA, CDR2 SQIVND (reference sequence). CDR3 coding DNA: TGTGCCAGTAGTCGGGCGGGGGGGACCTACGAGCAGTACTTC. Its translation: CASSRAGGTYEQYF.

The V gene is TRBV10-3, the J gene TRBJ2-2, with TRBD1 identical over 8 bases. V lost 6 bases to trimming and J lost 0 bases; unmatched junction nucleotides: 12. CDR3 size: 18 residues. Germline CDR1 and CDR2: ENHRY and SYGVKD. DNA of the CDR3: TGTGCCATCAGCGAACAAAAACCGGGACAGGCGAACACCGGGGAGCTGTTTTTT. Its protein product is CAISEQKPGQANTGELFF.

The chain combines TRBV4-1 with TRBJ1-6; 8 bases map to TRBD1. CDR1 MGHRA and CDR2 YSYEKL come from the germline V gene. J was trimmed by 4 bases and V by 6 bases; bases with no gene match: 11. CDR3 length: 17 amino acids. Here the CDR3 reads CASRLGQGLSYNSPLHF. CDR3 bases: TGCGCCAGCAGACTTGGACAGGGTTTGAGTTATAATTCACCCCTCCACTTT.

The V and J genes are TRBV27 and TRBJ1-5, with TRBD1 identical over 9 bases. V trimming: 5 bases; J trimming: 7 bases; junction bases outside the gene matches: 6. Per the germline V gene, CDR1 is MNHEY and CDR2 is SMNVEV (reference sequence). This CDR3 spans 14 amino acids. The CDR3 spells CASSVTGGRQPQHF. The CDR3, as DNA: TGTGCCAGCAGTGTTACAGGGGGCAGGCAGCCCCAGCATTTT.

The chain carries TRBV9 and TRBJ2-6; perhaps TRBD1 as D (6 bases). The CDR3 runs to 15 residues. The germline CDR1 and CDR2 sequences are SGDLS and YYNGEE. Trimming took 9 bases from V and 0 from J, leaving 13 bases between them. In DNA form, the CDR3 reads TGTGCCACCGGCGACAGGATCTCTGGGGCCAACGTCCTGACTTTC. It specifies CATGDRISGANVLTF.

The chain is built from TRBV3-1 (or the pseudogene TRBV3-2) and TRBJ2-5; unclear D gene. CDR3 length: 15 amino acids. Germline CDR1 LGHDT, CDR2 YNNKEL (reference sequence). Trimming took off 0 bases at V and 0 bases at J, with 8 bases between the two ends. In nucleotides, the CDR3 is TGTGCCAGCAGCCAAGATGACTCGTACCAAGAGACCCAGTACTTC. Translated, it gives CASSQDDSYQETQYF.

CDR3: CASSQGTSSNYGYTF. DNA of the CDR3: TGCGCCAGCAGCCAGGGGACTAGCTCTAACTATGGCTACACCTTC. The chain recombines TRBV5-1 with TRBJ1-2; weak D call: TRBD1 (6 bases). The V end lost 4 bases, the J end lost 0 bases, and 13 bases lay between the germline ends. CDR1 and CDR2 (germline): SGHRS, YFSETQ. There are 15 residues in the CDR3.

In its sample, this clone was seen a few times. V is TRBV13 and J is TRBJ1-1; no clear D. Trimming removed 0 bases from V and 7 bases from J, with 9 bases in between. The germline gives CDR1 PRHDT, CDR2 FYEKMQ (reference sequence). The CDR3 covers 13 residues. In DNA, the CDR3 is TGTGCCAGCAGCTTAGGGAGTCATATTGAAGCTTTCTTT. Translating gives CASSLGSHIEAFF.

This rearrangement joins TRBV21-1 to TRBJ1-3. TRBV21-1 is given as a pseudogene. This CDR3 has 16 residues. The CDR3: CASRITAAEPRDTIYF. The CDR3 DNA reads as TGTGCCAGCAGAATTACCGCCGCGGAACCCCGGGACACCATATATTTT.

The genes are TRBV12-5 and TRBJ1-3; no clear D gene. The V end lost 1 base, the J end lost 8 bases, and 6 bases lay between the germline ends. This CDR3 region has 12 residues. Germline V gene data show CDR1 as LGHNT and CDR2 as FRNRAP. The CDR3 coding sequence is TGTGCTAGTGGTTTGGCCTCTGACACCATATATTTT. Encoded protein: CASGLASDTIYF.

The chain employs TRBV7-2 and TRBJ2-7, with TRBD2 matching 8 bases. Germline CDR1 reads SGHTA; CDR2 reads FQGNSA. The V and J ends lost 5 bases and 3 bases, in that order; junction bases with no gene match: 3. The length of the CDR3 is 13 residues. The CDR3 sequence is CASSRTSNYEQYF. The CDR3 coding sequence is TGTGCCAGCAGCCGGACTAGCAACTACGAGCAGTACTTC.

DNA for the CDR3: TGTGCCAGCACCTCCTCCTGGGCTAGCGACGAGACCCAGTACTTC. It translates to CASTSSWASDETQYF. The chain carries TRBV6-5 and TRBJ2-5; a weak D match, TRBD2 (6 bases). This CDR3 is 15 amino acids long. The germline CDR1 and CDR2 sequences are MNHEY and SVGAGI. The ends were cut back, 7 bases at V and 5 bases at J, with 20 bases in the middle.

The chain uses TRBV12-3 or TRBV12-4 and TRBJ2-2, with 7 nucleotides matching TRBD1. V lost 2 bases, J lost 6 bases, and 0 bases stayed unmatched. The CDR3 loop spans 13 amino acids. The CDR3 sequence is CASSLRGPGELFF. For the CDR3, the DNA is TGTGCCAGCAGTTTAAGGGGGCCCGGGGAGCTGTTTTTT.

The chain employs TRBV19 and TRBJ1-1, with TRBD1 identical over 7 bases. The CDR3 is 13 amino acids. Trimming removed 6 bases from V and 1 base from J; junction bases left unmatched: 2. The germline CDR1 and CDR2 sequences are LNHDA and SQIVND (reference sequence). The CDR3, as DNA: TGTGCCAGTAGGGACAGGCAGAACACTGAAGCTTTCTTT. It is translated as CASRDRQNTEAFF.

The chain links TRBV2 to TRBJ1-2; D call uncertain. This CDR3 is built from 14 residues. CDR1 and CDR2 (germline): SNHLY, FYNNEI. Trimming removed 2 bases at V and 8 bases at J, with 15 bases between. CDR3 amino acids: CASSETSLTMGYTF. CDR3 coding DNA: TGTGCCAGCAGTGAAACAAGCCTAACTATGGGCTACACCTTC.

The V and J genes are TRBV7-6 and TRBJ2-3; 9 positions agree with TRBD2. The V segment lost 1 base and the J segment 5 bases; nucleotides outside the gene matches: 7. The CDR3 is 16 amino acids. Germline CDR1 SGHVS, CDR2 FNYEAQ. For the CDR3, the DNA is TGTGCCAGCAGCTTAGGTGGCGGGGGGGCCGTAGATACGCAGTATTTT. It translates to CASSLGGGGAVDTQYF.

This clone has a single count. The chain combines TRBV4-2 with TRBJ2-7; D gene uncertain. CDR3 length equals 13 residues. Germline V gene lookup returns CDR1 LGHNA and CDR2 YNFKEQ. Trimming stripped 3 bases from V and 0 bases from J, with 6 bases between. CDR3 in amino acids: CASSHGSSYEQYF. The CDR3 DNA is TGTGCCAGCAGCCATGGCAGCTCCTACGAGCAGTACTTC.

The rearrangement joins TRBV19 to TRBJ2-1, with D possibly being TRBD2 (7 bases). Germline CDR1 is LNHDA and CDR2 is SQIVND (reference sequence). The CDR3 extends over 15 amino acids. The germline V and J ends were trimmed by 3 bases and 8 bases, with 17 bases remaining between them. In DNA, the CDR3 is TGTGCCAGTAGTATCGAGGGGGGGCCAGGGGATGAGCAGTTCTTC. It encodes CASSIEGGPGDEQFF. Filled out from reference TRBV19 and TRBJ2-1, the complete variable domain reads DGGITQSPKYLFRKEGQNVTLSCEQNLNHDAMYWYRQDPGQGLRLIYYSQIVNDFQKGDIAEGYSVSREKKESFPLTVTSAQKNPTAFYLCASSIEGGPGDEQFFGPGTRLTVL.